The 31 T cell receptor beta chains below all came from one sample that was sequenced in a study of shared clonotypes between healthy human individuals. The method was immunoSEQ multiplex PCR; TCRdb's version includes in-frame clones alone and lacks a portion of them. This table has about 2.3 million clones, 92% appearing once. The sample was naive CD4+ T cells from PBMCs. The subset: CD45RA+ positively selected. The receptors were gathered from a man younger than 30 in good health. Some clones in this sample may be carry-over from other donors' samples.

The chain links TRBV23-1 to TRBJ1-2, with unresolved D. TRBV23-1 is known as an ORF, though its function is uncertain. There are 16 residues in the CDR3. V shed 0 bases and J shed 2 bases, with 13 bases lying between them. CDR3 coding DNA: TGCGCCAGCAGTCAATCCCCGGACGCTTTAAACTATGGCTACACCTTC. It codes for CASSQSPDALNYGYTF.

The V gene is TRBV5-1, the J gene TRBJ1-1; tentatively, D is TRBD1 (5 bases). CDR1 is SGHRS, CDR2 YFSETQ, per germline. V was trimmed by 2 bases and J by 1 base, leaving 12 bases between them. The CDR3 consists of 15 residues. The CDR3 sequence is CASSFYGTPNTEAFF. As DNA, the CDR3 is TGCGCCAGCAGCTTCTACGGGACTCCGAACACTGAAGCTTTCTTT.

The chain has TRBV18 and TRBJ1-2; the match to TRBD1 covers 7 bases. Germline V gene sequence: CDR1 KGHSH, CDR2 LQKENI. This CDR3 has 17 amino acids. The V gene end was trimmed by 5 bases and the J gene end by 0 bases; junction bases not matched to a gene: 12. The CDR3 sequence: CASSSTGQSTPNYGYTF. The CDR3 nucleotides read TGTGCCAGCTCATCTACGGGACAGTCCACCCCTAACTATGGCTACACCTTC.

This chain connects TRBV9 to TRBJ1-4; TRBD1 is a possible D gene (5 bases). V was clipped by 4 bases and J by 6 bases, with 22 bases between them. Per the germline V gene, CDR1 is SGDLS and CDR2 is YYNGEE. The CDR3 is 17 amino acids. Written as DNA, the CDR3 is TGTGCCAGCAGCCTAACGGGGCAGGCCTACCCATATGAAAAACTGTTTTTT. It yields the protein CASSLTGQAYPYEKLFF.

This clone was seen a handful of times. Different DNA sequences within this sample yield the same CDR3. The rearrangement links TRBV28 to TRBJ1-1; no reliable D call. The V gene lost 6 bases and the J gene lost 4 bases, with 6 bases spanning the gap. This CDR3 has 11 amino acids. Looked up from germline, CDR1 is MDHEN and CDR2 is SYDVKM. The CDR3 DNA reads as TGTGCCAGCAGCCTACGCACTGAAGCTTTCTTT. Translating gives CASSLRTEAFF. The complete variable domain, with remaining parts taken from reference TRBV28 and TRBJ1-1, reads DVKVTQSSRYLVKRTGEKVFLECVQDMDHENMFWYRQDPGLGLRLIYFSYDVKMKEKGDIPEGYSVSREKKERFSLILESASTNQTSMYLCASSLRTEAFFGQGTRLTVV.

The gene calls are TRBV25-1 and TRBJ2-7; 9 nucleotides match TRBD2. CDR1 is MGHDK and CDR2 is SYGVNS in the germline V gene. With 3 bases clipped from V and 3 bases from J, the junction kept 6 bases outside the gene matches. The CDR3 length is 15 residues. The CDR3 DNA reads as TGTGCCAGCAGTGACGGTCTAGCGGGGAACTACGAGCAGTACTTC. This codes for CASSDGLAGNYEQYF.

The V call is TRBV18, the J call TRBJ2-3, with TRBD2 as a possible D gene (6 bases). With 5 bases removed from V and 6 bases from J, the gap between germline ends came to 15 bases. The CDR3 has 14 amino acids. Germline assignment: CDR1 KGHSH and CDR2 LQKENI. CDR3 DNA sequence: TGTGCCAGCTCATCCCGGGACTCGGGGGATACGCAGTATTTT. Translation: CASSSRDSGDTQYF.

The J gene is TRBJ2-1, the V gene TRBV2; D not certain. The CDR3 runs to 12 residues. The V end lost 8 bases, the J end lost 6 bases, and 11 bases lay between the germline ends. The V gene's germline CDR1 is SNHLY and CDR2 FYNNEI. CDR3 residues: CASSEETNEQFF. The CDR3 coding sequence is TGTGCCAGCTCAGAGGAGACCAATGAGCAGTTCTTC.

CDR3 in amino acids: CASSLGSGVIYEQYF. The CDR3 DNA reads as TGTGCCAGCAGCTTGGGTAGCGGGGTCATCTACGAGCAGTACTTC. The rearrangement links TRBV5-4 to TRBJ2-7, with TRBD2 identical over 8 bases. CDR1 is SGHNT, CDR2 YYREEE, per germline (reference sequence). The junction had 5 bases not matched to a gene; V was cut back by 0 bases and J by 3 bases. This CDR3 spans 15 amino acids.

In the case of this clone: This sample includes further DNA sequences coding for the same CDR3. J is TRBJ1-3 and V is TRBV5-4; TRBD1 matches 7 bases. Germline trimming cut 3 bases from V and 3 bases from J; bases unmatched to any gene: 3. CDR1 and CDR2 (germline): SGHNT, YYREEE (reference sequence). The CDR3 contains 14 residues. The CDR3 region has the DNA TGTGCCAGCAGCTCCAGGGGGAGTGGAAACACCATATATTTT. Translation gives CASSSRGSGNTIYF.

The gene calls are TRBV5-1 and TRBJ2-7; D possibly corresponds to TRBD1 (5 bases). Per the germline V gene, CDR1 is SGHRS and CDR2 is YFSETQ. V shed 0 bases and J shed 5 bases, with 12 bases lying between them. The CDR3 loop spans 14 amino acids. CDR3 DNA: TGCGCCAGCAGCTTGGTGCCAGGGAAAAACGAGCAGTACTTC. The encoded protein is CASSLVPGKNEQYF.

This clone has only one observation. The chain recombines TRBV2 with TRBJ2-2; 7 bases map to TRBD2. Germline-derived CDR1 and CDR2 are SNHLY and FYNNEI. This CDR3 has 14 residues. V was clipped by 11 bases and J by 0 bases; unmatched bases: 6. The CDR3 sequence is CASQRGSNTGELFF. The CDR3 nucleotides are TGTGCCTCCCAGCGGGGATCGAACACCGGGGAGCTGTTTTTT. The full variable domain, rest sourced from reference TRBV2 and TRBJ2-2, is EPEVTQTPSHQVTQMGQEVILRCVPISNHLYFYWYRQILGQKVEFLVSFYNNEISEKSEIFDDQFSVERPDGSNFTLKIRSTKLEDSAMYFCASQRGSNTGELFFGEGSRLTVL.

As DNA, the CDR3 is TGTGCCAGCAGCTTAGGGTACAGCGGAAACACCATATATTTT. It codes for CASSLGYSGNTIYF. The J gene is TRBJ1-3, the V gene TRBV7-9; no clear D gene. Trimming removed 1 base at V and 4 bases at J, with 8 bases between. This CDR3 is built from 14 residues. CDR1 SEHNR and CDR2 FQNEAQ come from the germline V gene (reference sequence).

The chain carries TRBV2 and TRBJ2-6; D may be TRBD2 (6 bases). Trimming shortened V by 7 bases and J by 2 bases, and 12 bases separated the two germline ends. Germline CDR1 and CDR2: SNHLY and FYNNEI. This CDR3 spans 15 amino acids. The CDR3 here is CASTRGSAGANVLTF. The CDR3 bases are TGTGCCAGCACCCGGGGGAGTGCTGGGGCCAACGTCCTGACTTTC. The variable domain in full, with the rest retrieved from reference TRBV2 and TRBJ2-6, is EPEVTQTPSHQVTQMGQEVILRCVPISNHLYFYWYRQILGQKVEFLVSFYNNEISEKSEIFDDQFSVERPDGSNFTLKIRSTKLEDSAMYFCASTRGSAGANVLTFGAGSRLTVL.

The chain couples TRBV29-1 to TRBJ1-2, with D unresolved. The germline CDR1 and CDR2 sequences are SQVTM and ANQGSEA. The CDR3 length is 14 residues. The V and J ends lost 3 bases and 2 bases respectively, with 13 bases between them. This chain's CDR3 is CSVDPQGGNYGYTF. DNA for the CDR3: TGCAGCGTTGACCCGCAAGGAGGAAACTATGGCTACACCTTC.

CDR3 bases: TGTGCCAGCAGCCACGGGACGGGTCCCACAGATACGCAGTATTTT. Translation: CASSHGTGPTDTQYF. The rearrangement links TRBV7-2 to TRBJ2-3; D assignment may be TRBD1 or TRBD2 (5 bases each). Trimming stripped 5 bases from V and 2 bases from J, with 14 bases between. The germline V gene has CDR1 SGHTA and CDR2 FQGNSA. The CDR3 totals 15 residues.

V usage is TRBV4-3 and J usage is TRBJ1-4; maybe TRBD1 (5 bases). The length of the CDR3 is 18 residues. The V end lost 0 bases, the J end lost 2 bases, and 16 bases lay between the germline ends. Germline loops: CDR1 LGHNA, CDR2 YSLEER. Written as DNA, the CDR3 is TGCGCCAGCAGCCAAGATGTGGGGGGGTCTTGGACTAATGAAAAACTGTTTTTT. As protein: CASSQDVGGSWTNEKLFF.

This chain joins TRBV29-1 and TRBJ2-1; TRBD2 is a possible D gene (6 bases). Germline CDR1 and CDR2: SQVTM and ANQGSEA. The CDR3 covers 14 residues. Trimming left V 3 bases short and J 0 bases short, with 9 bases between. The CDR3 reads CSVESGGSYNEQFF. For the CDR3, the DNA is TGCAGCGTTGAGTCCGGGGGCTCCTACAATGAGCAGTTCTTC.

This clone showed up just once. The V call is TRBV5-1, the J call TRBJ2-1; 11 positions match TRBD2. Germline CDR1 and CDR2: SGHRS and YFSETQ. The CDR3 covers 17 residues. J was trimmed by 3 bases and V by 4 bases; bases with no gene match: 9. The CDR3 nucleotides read TGCGCCAGCAGCCTCGGGACTAGCGGTCTACTCTACAATGAGCAGTTCTTC. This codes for CASSLGTSGLLYNEQFF. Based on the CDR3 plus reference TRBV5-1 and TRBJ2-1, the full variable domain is KAGVTQTPRYLIKTRGQQVTLSCSPISGHRSVSWYQQTPGQGLQFLFEYFSETQRNKGNFPGRFSGRQFSNSRSEMNVSTLELGDSALYLCASSLGTSGLLYNEQFFGPGTRLTVL.

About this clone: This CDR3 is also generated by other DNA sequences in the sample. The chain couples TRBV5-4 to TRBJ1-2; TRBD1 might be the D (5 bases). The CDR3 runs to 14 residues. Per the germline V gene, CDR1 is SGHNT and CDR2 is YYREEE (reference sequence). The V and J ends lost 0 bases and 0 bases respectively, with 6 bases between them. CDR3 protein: CASSLGQSNYGYTF. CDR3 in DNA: TGTGCCAGCAGCTTGGGACAGTCTAACTATGGCTACACCTTC.

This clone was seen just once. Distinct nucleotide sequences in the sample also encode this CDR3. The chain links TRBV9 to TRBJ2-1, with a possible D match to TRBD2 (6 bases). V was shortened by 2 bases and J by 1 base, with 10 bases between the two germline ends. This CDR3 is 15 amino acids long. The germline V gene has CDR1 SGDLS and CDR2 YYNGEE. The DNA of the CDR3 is TGTGCCAGCAGCGTCCTTGGAGGGTCCTACAATGAGCAGTTCTTC. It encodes CASSVLGGSYNEQFF.

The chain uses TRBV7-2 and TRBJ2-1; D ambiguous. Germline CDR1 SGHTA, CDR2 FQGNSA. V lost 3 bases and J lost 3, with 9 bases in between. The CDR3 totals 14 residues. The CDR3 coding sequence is TGTGCCAGCAGCTTCCTCGGGCACTACAATGAGCAGTTCTTC. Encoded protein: CASSFLGHYNEQFF.

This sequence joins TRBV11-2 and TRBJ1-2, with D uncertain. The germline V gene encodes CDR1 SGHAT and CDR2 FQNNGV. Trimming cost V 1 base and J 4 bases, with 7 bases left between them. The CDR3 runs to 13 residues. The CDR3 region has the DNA TGTGCCAGCAGCTTAGGGGGATTCTATGGCTACACCTTC. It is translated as CASSLGGFYGYTF. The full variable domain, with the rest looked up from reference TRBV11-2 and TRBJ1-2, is EAGVAQSPRYKIIEKRQSVAFWCNPISGHATLYWYQQILGQGPKLLIQFQNNGVVDDSQLPKDRFSAERLKGVDSTLKIQPAKLEDSAVYLCASSLGGFYGYTFGSGTRLTVV.

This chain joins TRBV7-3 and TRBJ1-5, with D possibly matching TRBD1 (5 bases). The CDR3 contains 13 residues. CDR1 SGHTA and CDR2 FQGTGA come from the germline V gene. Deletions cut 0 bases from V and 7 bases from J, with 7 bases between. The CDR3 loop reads CASSLTEGQPQHF. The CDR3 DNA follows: TGTGCCAGCAGCTTAACAGAGGGGCAGCCCCAGCATTTT.

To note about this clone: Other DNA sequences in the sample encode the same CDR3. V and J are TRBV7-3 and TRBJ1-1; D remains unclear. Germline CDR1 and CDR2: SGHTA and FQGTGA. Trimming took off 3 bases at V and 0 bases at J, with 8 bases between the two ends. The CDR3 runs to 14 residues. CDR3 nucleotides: TGTGCCAGCAGCTTGTATGGGGTGAACACTGAAGCTTTCTTT. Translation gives CASSLYGVNTEAFF.

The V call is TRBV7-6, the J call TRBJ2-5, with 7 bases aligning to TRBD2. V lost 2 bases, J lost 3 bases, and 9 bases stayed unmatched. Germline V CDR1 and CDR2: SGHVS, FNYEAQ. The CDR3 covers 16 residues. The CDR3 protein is CASSLPPSAGEETQYF. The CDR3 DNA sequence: TGTGCCAGCAGCTTACCCCCTTCTGCGGGAGAAGAGACCCAGTACTTC.

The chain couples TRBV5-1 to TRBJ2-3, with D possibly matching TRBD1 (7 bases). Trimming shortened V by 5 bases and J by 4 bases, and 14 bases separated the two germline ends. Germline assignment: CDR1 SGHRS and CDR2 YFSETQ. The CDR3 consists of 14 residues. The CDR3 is CASSSPRGADTQYF. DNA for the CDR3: TGCGCCAGCAGTTCCCCCAGGGGGGCAGATACGCAGTATTTT.

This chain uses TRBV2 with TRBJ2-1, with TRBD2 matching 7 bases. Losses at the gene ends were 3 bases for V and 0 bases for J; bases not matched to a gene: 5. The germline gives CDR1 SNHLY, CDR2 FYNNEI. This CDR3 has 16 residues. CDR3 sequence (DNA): TGTGCCAGCAGTGATCCTTTAGCGGGCTCCTACAATGAGCAGTTCTTC. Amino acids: CASSDPLAGSYNEQFF.

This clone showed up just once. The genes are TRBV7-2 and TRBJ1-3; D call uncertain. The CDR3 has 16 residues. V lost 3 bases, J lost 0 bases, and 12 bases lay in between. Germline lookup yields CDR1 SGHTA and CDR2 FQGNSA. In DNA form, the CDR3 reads TGTGCCAGCAGCTTGACCCCCATGGGCTCTGGAAACACCATATATTTT. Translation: CASSLTPMGSGNTIYF.

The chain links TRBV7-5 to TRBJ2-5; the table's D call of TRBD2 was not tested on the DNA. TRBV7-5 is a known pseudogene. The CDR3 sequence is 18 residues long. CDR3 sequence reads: CARNLSSPKAGSQETQYF. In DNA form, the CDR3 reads TGTGCCAGAAACCTAAGCTCCCCTAAAGCGGGGTCCCAAGAGACCCAGTACTTC.

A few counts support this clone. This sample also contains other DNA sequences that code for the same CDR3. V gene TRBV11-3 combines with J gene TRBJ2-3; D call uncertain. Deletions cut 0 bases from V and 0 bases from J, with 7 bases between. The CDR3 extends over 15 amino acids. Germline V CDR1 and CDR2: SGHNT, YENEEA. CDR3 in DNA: TGTGCCAGCAGCTTAGATGGCCAGAGCACAGATACGCAGTATTTT. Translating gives CASSLDGQSTDTQYF.